This T cell receptor beta chain derives from a study of Ad26.COV2.S vaccination and SARS-CoV-2 variants. The CDR3 length is 14 residues. Germline lookup yields CDR1 ENHRY and CDR2 SYGVKD. Trimming removed 6 bases from V and 2 bases from J, with 12 bases in between. Libraries were prepared by immunoSEQ multiplex PCR; TCRdb keeps only in-frame clonotypes and omits some of them. The data show 300,000 to 400,000 clones, about nine tenths seen once. Treatment given: some 20 received Ad26.COV2.S at low or high dose, single or two shots; 5 received placebo; per-sample allocation not given. Sampling occurred on day 63 after the first vaccine or placebo injection. Recruitment in Boston yielded a donor of adult age, 18-55 years.

The TCR was taken from a person between 18 and 60 years old who received the Ad26.COV2.S COVID-19 vaccine or a placebo. The gene calls are TRBV10-3 and TRBJ2-3; D unresolved. The source was peripheral blood, collected in a trial of Ad26.COV2.S vaccine versus placebo. CDR3 amino acids: CAISNNGDTDTQYF. In nucleotides, the CDR3 is TGTGCCATCAGCAATAATGGTGACACAGATACGCAGTATTTT.